Listed below are T cell receptor beta chains from one sample, sequenced in a study of glioma-infiltrating T cells. MiXCR, applied by TCRdb to the multiplex PCR reads, yields one record per CDR3 protein. The table lists roughly 200,000 distinct CDR3 sequences, about 40% of them singletons. Sequenced input: glioma tissue, nonneoplastic brain tissue, or PBMCs (not recorded which). These TCRs come from a human donor with low-grade glioma or glioblastoma, undergoing nonglioma brain surgery, or in good health (not recorded which). CDR3s include the opening cysteine and the closing phenylalanine or tryptophan. Each record gives: clone size, CDR3 length, V gene, J gene, D gene, CDR3 DNA, CDR3 protein. A D gene is named only where the DNA matches it firmly. Part of the rows lack a size; the others show once, few, many or a class for expanded clones.

size: NA
length: 14
V: TRBV19
J: TRBJ2-5
D: TRBD1
DNA: TGTACCAGTAGACAGGGGGGCAGCGAAGAGACCCAGTACTTC
CDR3: CTSRQGGSEETQYF

size: few
length: 14
V: TRBV12-3/TRBV12-4
J: TRBJ1-2
D: NA
DNA: TGTGCCAGCAGTTCAAGTGGGGGCAACTATGGCTACACCTTC
CDR3: CASSSSGGNYGYTF

size: few
length: 16
V: TRBV18
J: TRBJ2-1
D: TRBD1
DNA: TGTGCCAGCTCACCTCCGACAGGGAAGGCGTACAATGAGCAGTTCTTC
CDR3: CASSPPTGKAYNEQFF

size: NA
length: 13
V: TRBV7-2
J: TRBJ1-1
D: NA
DNA: TGTGCCAGCAGCTTAAATCTGAACACTAAAGCTTTCTTT
CDR3: CASSLNLNTKAFF

size: many
length: 15
V: TRBV20-1
J: TRBJ2-5
D: TRBD2
DNA: TGCAGTGCTAGAGGGAAGCGGGAGTCGGAAGAGACCCAGTACTTC
CDR3: CSARGKRESEETQYF

size: NA
length: 14
V: TRBV5-1
J: TRBJ2-7
D: TRBD1
DNA: TGCGCCAGCAGCTCGACAGGGGGCATATACGAGCAGTACTTC
CDR3: CASSSTGGIYEQYF

size: NA
length: 16
V: TRBV7-2
J: TRBJ2-3
D: NA
DNA: TGTGCCAGCAGCTTGACTACCGGAACTAGCACAGATACGCAGTATTTT
CDR3: CASSLTTGTSTDTQYF

size: few
length: 15
V: TRBV29-1
J: TRBJ2-3
D: NA
DNA: TGCAGCGTGAGCAATGTGGGCGGGAGCACAGATACGCAGTATTTT
CDR3: CSVSNVGGSTDTQYF

size: few
length: 17
V: TRBV4-1
J: TRBJ1-4
D: NA
DNA: TGCGCCAGCAGCCAAGATCTGATTCGGGTAGGAGATGAAAAACTGTTTTTT
CDR3: CASSQDLIRVGDEKLFF

size: many
length: 17
V: TRBV19
J: TRBJ2-3
D: TRBD2
DNA: TGTGCCAGTAGTAGGGGACTAGCGGGATCGGTCACAGATACGCAGTATTTT
CDR3: CASSRGLAGSVTDTQYF

size: many
length: 13
V: TRBV29-1
J: TRBJ2-3
D: NA
DNA: TGCAGCGTTGGTGAACCTAGCACAGATACGCAGTATTTT
CDR3: CSVGEPSTDTQYF

size: NA
length: 15
V: TRBV19
J: TRBJ1-5
D: TRBD1
DNA: TGTGCCAGTAGGCCGACAGGGATTCGTTATAAGCCCCAGCATTTT
CDR3: CASRPTGIRYKPQHF

size: NA
length: 14
V: TRBV5-1
J: TRBJ1-1
D: NA
DNA: TGCGCCAGCAGCTTGGCCGAGGACGCACAAGAATCTTTCTTT
CDR3: CASSLAEDAQESFF

size: NA
length: 14
V: TRBV28
J: TRBJ1-1
D: TRBD1
DNA: TGTGCCAGCAGCGCTGGACAGGGGTTATACGAAGCTTTCTTT
CDR3: CASSAGQGLYEAFF

size: NA
length: 12
V: TRBV6-2/TRBV6-3
J: TRBJ1-1
D: NA
DNA: TGTGCCAGGATTTCAAGGGTTGGTGAAGCTTTCTTT
CDR3: CARISRVGEAFF

size: many
length: 13
V: TRBV20-1
J: TRBJ2-1
D: NA
DNA: TGCAGTGTGGAGGGGAGCTCCTACAATGAGCAGTTCTTC
CDR3: CSVEGSSYNEQFF

size: NA
length: 13
V: TRBV6-2/TRBV6-3
J: TRBJ2-1
D: NA
DNA: TGTGCCAGCAGTCTGACTCTGGGGAATGAGCAGTTCTTC
CDR3: CASSLTLGNEQFF

size: NA
length: 13
V: TRBV7-9
J: TRBJ2-5
D: NA
DNA: TGTGCCAGCAGCTTAGTCCGCCAAGAGACCCAGTACTTC
CDR3: CASSLVRQETQYF

size: many
length: 15
V: TRBV27
J: TRBJ1-2
D: TRBD1
DNA: TGTGCCAGCAGTTTCCGCGACAGGGCTAACTATGGCTACACCTTC
CDR3: CASSFRDRANYGYTF

size: NA
length: 14
V: TRBV29-1
J: TRBJ2-3
D: TRBD2
DNA: TGCAGCGTGGTCTCTAGCGGGAGAGGAGATACGCAGTATTTT
CDR3: CSVVSSGRGDTQYF

size: once
length: 15
V: TRBV7-2
J: TRBJ2-3
D: NA
DNA: TGTGCAAGCAGACGTAGGCGGGACGCCACAGATACGCAGTATTTT
CDR3: CASRRRRDATDTQYF

size: many
length: 14
V: TRBV20-1
J: TRBJ2-7
D: NA
DNA: TGCAGTGCTGCACTAGCCGGGACTGCTCGTGAGCAGTACTTC
CDR3: CSAALAGTAREQYF

size: NA
length: 15
V: TRBV7-6
J: TRBJ2-2
D: NA
DNA: TGTGCCAGCAGCTCAGTTCAGGACGACACCGGGGAGCTGTTTTTT
CDR3: CASSSVQDDTGELFF

size: NA
length: 13
V: TRBV19
J: TRBJ1-5
D: NA
DNA: TGTGCCAGAGACGTTTATAGCAATCAGCCCCAGCATTTT
CDR3: CARDVYSNQPQHF

size: many
length: 17
V: TRBV28
J: TRBJ1-5
D: TRBD1
DNA: TGTGCCAGCAGTTCCTTATACGACAGGGGGGACAATCAGCCCCAGCATTTT
CDR3: CASSSLYDRGDNQPQHF

size: few
length: 15
V: TRBV3-1
J: TRBJ2-7
D: TRBD2
DNA: TGTGCCAGCAGCCTCGGGATAGCGGGTACCTACGAGCAGTACTTC
CDR3: CASSLGIAGTYEQYF

size: once
length: 12
V: TRBV5-1
J: TRBJ1-5
D: NA
DNA: TGCGCCAGCAGCTTGGAAGGTACGCCCCAGCATTTT
CDR3: CASSLEGTPQHF

size: many
length: 15
V: TRBV19
J: TRBJ2-1
D: TRBD2
DNA: TGTGCCAGTAGTATTTCGGGAGGAGTCCACAATGAGCAGTTCTTC
CDR3: CASSISGGVHNEQFF

size: NA
length: 13
V: TRBV2
J: TRBJ2-1
D: NA
DNA: TGTGCCAGCAGCCAATCTTTGGGGTATGAGCAGTTCTTC
CDR3: CASSQSLGYEQFF

size: NA
length: 16
V: TRBV28
J: TRBJ1-5
D: NA
DNA: TGTGCCAGCAGCCGTAGGACAGTGCGAAGCAATCAGCCCCAGCATTTT
CDR3: CASSRRTVRSNQPQHF

size: many
length: 12
V: TRBV28
J: TRBJ2-7
D: NA
DNA: TGTGCCAGCAGAGGGACCGCCTACGAGCAGTACTTC
CDR3: CASRGTAYEQYF

size: NA
length: 16
V: TRBV9
J: TRBJ2-1
D: TRBD2
DNA: TGTGCCAGCAGCGTGGACGGGACTAGCGGGGGTAATGAGCAGTTCTTC
CDR3: CASSVDGTSGGNEQFF

size: NA
length: 14
V: TRBV5-8
J: TRBJ1-5
D: TRBD1
DNA: TGTGCCAGCAGCAGGGACAGGGTGAATCAGCCCCAGCATTTT
CDR3: CASSRDRVNQPQHF

size: NA
length: 15
V: TRBV2
J: TRBJ2-2
D: NA
DNA: TGTGCCAGCAGTGAGGTCCCTCTGAACACCGGGGAGCTGTTTTTT
CDR3: CASSEVPLNTGELFF

size: NA
length: 15
V: TRBV4-2
J: TRBJ1-1
D: NA
DNA: TGTGCCAGCAGCAGGCGACAGGAGACGAACACTGAAGCTTTCTTT
CDR3: CASSRRQETNTEAFF

size: NA
length: 13
V: TRBV24-1
J: TRBJ2-7
D: NA
DNA: TGTGCCACCAGTGATTCGTCGTGGAGTGAGCAGTACTTC
CDR3: CATSDSSWSEQYF